Listed below are T cell receptor beta chains from one sample, sequenced in a study of early T cells in non-severe SARS-CoV-2 infection. MiXCR was run by TCRdb on the 5' RACE reads, yielding one entry per CDR3 protein. In the table there are 65,000 to 75,000 distinct CDR3 sequences, around 4.2% of which are singletons. This material consisted of whole blood, taken at baseline. Every receptor here comes from an adult who was a healthcare worker with PCR-confirmed SARS-CoV-2 infection or an uninfected control (not recorded which). The donor label of this sample is uncertain. The CDR3 runs from the conserved cysteine through the conserved F or W. The D gene is left open where the match is weak. Not every row has a clone size; where given, it reads once, few, many or a size class.

>TRBV27|13|.|TRBJ1-4|.
CASSFYANEKLFF
TGTGCCAGCAGCTTCTACGCTAATGAAAAACTGTTTTTT
>TRBV6-5|15|many|TRBJ1-5|TRBD1
CASSLTGVSNQPQHF
TGTGCCAGCAGTTTGACAGGGGTTAGCAATCAGCCCCAGCATTTT
>TRBV13|19|many|TRBJ2-3|TRBD2
CASSTGTSGGARGTDTQYF
TGTGCCAGCAGCACCGGGACTAGCGGGGGGGCCCGAGGCACAGATACGCAGTATTTT
>TRBV6-5|15|many|TRBJ2-1|TRBD2
CASRGTSAPYNEQFF
TGTGCCAGCAGGGGTACTAGCGCACCCTACAATGAGCAGTTCTTC
>TRBV11-2|16|many|TRBJ1-1|.
CASSFSQGRYKTEAFF
TGTGCCAGCAGCTTTTCACAGGGTCGTTATAAGACTGAAGCTTTCTTT
>TRBV12-3/TRBV12-4|13|many|TRBJ1-6|.
CASSRGGHSPLHF
TGTGCCAGCAGTCGGGGAGGGCACTCACCCCTCCACTTT
>TRBV6-6|14|many|TRBJ2-3|.
CASSLRLFTDTQYF
TGTGCCAGCAGTCTTAGACTCTTCACAGATACGCAGTATTTT
>TRBV6-1|16|few|TRBJ2-1|TRBD2
CASSEALAGGHNEQFF
TGTGCCAGCAGTGAAGCTCTAGCGGGGGGTCACAATGAGCAGTTCTTC
>TRBV7-6|15|few|TRBJ1-6|.
CASSLGQGRNSPLHF
TGTGCCAGCAGCTTAGGTCAAGGGAGAAATTCACCCCTCCACTTT
>TRBV5-1|16|.|TRBJ2-3|TRBD2
CASSAQSLAGADTQYF
TGCGCCAGCAGCGCGCAGTCCCTAGCGGGGGCAGATACGCAGTATTTT
>TRBV10-2|15|few|TRBJ2-3|.
CASSESRLPTDTQYF
TGCGCCAGCAGTGAGTCGAGGCTGCCCACAGATACGCAGTATTTT
>TRBV6-6|15|many|TRBJ2-7|.
CASSDHRVLSYEQYF
TGTGCCAGCAGTGACCACAGAGTCCTCTCCTACGAGCAGTACTTC
>TRBV19|13|few|TRBJ2-1|TRBD2
CASSLGGDNEQFF
TGTGCCAGTAGTTTGGGGGGGGACAATGAGCAGTTCTTC
>TRBV3-1|14|few|TRBJ1-5|.
CASSQDLINQPQHF
TGTGCCAGCAGCCAAGATTTAATCAATCAGCCCCAGCATTTT
>TRBV11-2|14|many|TRBJ2-5|TRBD1
CASSIGTVQETQYF
TGTGCCAGCAGCATCGGGACAGTCCAAGAGACCCAGTACTTC
>TRBV11-3|13|few|TRBJ2-1|.
CASSLERNNEQFF
TGTGCCAGCAGCTTAGAACGGAACAATGAGCAGTTCTTC
>TRBV29-1|12|.|TRBJ1-2|.
CSVEGGLAGYTF
TGCAGCGTAGAAGGGGGGCTTGCTGGCTACACCTTC
>TRBV20-1|12|few|TRBJ2-7|.
CSARVLGQGQYF
TGCAGTGCTAGAGTCCTCGGTCAGGGGCAGTACTTC
>TRBV7-9|13|.|TRBJ1-1|TRBD1
CASKGQGGTEAFF
TGTGCCAGCAAAGGACAGGGTGGCACTGAAGCTTTCTTT
>TRBV5-1|15|few|TRBJ2-7|.
CASSLAGQPDYEQYF
TGCGCCAGCAGCTTGGCCGGACAGCCCGACTACGAGCAGTACTTC
>TRBV10-1|13|many|TRBJ1-5|.
CASSENSYQPQHF
TGCGCCAGCAGTGAGAACAGTTATCAGCCCCAGCATTTT
>TRBV5-1|15|.|TRBJ1-1|TRBD1
CASSLWTGGGTEAFF
TGCGCCAGCAGCTTGTGGACAGGGGGAGGCACTGAAGCTTTCTTT
>TRBV5-1|15|few|TRBJ2-7|.
CASSLGDGSSYEQYF
TGCGCCAGCAGCTTGGGGGACGGGTCTTCCTACGAGCAGTACTTC
>TRBV3-1|16|.|TRBJ2-2|.
CASSQDQGLPIGELFF
TGTGCCAGCAGCCAAGATCAGGGGCTGCCCATCGGGGAGCTGTTTTTT
>TRBV6-5|15|few|TRBJ2-2|.
CAVYGPGRNTGELFF
TGTGCCGTTTACGGTCCAGGGAGGAACACCGGGGAGCTGTTTTTT